The sequence of this T cell receptor (beta chain) was determined in a study of blood T cells in healthy people across ages. Study background: Per two T cells, about one barcoded beta molecule was captured through template switching.

Germline V gene sequence: CDR1 SQVTM, CDR2 ANQGSEA. The V and J ends lost 4 bases and 5 bases respectively, with 17 bases between them. The CDR3 has 14 residues. This clonotype was seen more than once but under ten times. The second PCR ran roughly 7 to 12 cycles with a sample-barcoded 5' primer and J-beta primers. TCRdb re-called the 5' RACE reads with MiXCR, one entry per CDR3 protein. The repertoire holds around 1,600,000 distinct CDR3 sequences, with approximately 43% as singletons. The chain recombines TRBV29-1 with TRBJ1-2; no definite D call. The receptor comes from a woman between 18 and 29 years old in good health. The sample comprised blood. In DNA form, the CDR3 reads TGCAGCGTTGTGGGTGAAGGAAGGTCTTATGGCTACACCTTC. It codes for CSVVGEGRSYGYTF.